This T cell receptor (beta chain) was captured in a study of blood T cell repertoires in COVID-19 (TCRdb year 2020). For context, the study as a whole: The collaborator samples originated in the United States, Italy and Spain and spanned the acute and convalescent phases of COVID-19. The material from the prospective study consisted of cDNA or gDNA derived from T cells, B-cell-depleted T cells, or PBMCs. Subjects who had been exposed to COVID-19, were actively infected with it, or had recovered from it provided the deeply sampled blood TCRbeta repertoires that made up the dataset. The repertoires were made available in a free public database intended to serve as a resource for research on the immune response to SARS-CoV-2. The samples were drawn from the first 160 participants of the ongoing ImmuneRACE study and from 1,254 subjects provided by 6 global collaborators. Sample metadata almost always included a de-identified subject ID, COVID-19 status, age in years and sex. Where HLA class I and class II types were available, the types were taken from metadata supplied by the sample provider, not from assay-based typing.

Including cysteine and phenylalanine, the CDR3 has 16 amino acids. Only CDR3 DNA remains: 48 bases, in frame from the first base. Via the germline V gene, CDR1 is SGDLS and CDR2 YYNGEE. V and J lose 4 bases and 5 bases, and a span of 21 bases separates them. The investigation overall reported the following: Clinical and demographic metadata were provided uncurated, with the amount varying by source and participant.

The immunoSEQ Assay, a bias-controlled multiplex PCR, was used to amplify TCRbeta CDR3 regions from genomic DNA. Under the source paper's analysis protocol: The number of nucleated cells in each sample was estimated from the amplification of reference gene primers within the assay. Sequence reads were collapsed and filtered to measure the absolute abundance of every unique TCRbeta CDR3 rearrangement. For each sample, productive Simpson clonality was calculated as the square root of Simpson's diversity index over productive rearrangements. The table comes from immuneACCESS by way of TCRdb, which keeps in-frame sequences with V and J called. Part of the clones is missing from these tables; in studies checked, under half for an unresolved V gene and the rest for unknown reasons. Clone size and V and J calls were adopted from that table, with D and trimming inferred from the DNA. The sample table contains about 170,000 clones; only one count was recorded for 92% of them. The biggest ten clones account for about 4.8% of the sample.

In Seattle, one collaborating source enrolled patients while the infection was active and tracked those patients longitudinally over the course of disease. Collaborating institutions collected whole blood in K2EDTA tubes following their own protocols. For TCRbeta analysis, collaborators shipped samples as frozen whole blood, isolated PBMCs, or DNA extracted from either of those sample types. On this clone itself: Its antigen target is currently unknown. Base qualities were left out, and no much larger clone turns up one base away.

Recombination joined TRBV9 with TRBJ2-5; TRBD1 is a possible D gene, resting on 6 matching bases. The sample comprised peripheral blood. The TCR comes from a man aged 25 to 40 with COVID-19, enrolled during active disease. The DNA sequence is given as TGTGCCAGCAGCATCCGAGACACAGGGTCGGGGGAGACCCAGTACTTC. The encoded protein is CASSIRDTGSGETQYF.